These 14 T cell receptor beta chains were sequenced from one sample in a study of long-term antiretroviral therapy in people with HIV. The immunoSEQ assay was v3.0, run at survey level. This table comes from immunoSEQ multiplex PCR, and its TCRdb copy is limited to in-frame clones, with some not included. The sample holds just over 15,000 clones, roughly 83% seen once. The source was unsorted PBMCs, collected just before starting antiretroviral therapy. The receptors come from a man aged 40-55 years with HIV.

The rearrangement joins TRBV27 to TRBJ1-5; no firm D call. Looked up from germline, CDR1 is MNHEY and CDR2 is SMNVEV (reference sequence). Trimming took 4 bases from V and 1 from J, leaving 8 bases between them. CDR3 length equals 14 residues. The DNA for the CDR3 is TGTGCCAGCAGTTCCCATGGAAGCAATCAGCCCCAGCATTTT. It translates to CASSSHGSNQPQHF.

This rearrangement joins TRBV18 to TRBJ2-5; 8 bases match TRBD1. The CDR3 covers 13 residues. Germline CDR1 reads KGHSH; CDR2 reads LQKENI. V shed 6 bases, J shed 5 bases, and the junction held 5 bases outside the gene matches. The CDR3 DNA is TGTGCCAGCTCCCAGGGGGCAGAGGAGACCCAGTACTTC. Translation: CASSQGAEETQYF.

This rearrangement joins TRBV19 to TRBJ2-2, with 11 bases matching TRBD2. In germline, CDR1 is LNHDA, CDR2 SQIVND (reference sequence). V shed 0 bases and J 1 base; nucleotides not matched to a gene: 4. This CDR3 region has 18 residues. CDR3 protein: CASSIDGLAGRNTGELFF. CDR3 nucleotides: TGTGCCAGTAGTATAGACGGACTAGCGGGCCGGAACACCGGGGAGCTGTTTTTT.

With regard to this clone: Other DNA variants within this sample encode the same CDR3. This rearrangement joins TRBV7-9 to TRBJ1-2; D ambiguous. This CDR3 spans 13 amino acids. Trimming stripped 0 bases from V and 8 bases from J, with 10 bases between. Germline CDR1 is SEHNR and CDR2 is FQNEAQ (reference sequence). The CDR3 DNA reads TGTGCCAGCAGCTTAGCAGGGCCTCAGGGCTACACCTTC. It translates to CASSLAGPQGYTF.

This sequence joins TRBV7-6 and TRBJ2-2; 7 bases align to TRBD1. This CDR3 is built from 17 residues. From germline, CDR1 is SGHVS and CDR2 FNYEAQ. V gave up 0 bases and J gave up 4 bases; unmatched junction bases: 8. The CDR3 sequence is CASSLADRAATTGELFF. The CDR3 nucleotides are TGTGCCAGCAGCTTAGCTGACAGGGCTGCGACCACCGGGGAGCTGTTTTTT.

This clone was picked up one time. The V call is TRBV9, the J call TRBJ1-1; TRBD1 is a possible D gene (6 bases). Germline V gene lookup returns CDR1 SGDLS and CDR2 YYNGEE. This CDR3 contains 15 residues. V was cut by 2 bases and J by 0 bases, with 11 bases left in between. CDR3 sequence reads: CASSVQGRMNTEAFF. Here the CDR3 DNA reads TGTGCCAGCAGCGTTCAGGGGCGGATGAACACTGAAGCTTTCTTT.

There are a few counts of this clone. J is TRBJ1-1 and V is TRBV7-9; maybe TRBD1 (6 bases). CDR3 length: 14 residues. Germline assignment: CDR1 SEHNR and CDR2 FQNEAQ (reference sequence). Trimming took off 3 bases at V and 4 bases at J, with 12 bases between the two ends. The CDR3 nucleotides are TGTGCCAGCAGCTTGGGCCAGGGGAGCACTGAAGCTTTCTTT. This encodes CASSLGQGSTEAFF.

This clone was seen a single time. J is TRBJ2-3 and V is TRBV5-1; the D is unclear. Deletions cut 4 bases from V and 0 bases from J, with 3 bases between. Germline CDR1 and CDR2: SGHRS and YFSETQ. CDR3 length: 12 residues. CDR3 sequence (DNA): TGCGCCAGCAGCCTTAGCACAGATACGCAGTATTTT. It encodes CASSLSTDTQYF.

This CDR3 reads CASSEPRDRGGQPQHF. The CDR3 nucleotides read TGCGCCAGCAGTGAGCCCCGGGACAGGGGTGGGCAGCCCCAGCATTTT. V and J are TRBV10-2 and TRBJ1-5, with 10 bases that match TRBD1. This CDR3 region has 16 residues. Trimming at V came to 2 bases and at J to 7 bases, leaving 8 bases not matched to a gene. CDR1 WSHSY and CDR2 SAAADI come from the germline V gene.

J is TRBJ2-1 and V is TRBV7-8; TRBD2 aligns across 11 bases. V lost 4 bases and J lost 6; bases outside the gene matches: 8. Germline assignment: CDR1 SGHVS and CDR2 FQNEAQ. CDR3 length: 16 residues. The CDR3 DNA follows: TGTGCCAGCAGCTACGCGGGTAGCGGGAGGGCCAATGAGCAGTTCTTC. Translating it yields CASSYAGSGRANEQFF.

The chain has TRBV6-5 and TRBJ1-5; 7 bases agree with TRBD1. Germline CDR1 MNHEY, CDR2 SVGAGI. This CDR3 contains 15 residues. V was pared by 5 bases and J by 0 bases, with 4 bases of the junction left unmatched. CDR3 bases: TGTGCCAGCAGTCCACGGACAGGTAGCAATCAGCCCCAGCATTTT. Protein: CASSPRTGSNQPQHF.

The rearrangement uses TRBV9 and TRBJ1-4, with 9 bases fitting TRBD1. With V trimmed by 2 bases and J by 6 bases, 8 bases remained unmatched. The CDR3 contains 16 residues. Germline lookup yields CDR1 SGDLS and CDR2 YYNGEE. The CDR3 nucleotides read TGTGCCAGCAGCGTGACCCCCGGGACAGGGCATGAAAAACTGTTTTTT. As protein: CASSVTPGTGHEKLFF. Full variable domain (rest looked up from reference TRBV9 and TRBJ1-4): DSGVTQTPKHLITATGQRVTLRCSPRSGDLSVYWYQQSLDQGLQFLIQYYNGEERAKGNILERFSAQQFPDLHSELNLSSLELGDSALYFCASSVTPGTGHEKLFFGSGTQLSVL.

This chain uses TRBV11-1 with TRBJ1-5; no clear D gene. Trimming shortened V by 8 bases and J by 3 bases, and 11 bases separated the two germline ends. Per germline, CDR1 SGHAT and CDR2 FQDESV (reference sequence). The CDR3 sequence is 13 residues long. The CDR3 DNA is TGTGCCAGCTCGACATTGCCCAATCAGCCCCAGCATTTT. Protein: CASSTLPNQPQHF. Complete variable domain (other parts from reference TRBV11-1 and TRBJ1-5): EAEVAQSPRYKITEKSQAVAFWCDPISGHATLYWYRQILGQGPELLVQFQDESVVDDSQLPKDRFSAERLKGVDSTLKIQPAELGDSAMYLCASSTLPNQPQHFGDGTRLSIL.

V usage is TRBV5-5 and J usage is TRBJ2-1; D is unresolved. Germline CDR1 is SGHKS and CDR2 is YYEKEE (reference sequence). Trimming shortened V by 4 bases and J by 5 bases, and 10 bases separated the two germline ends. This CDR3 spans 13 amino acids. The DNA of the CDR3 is TGTGCCAGCAGCACTGACCGAGACAATGAGCAGTTCTTC. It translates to CASSTDRDNEQFF. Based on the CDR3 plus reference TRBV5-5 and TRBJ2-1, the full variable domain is DAGVTQSPTHLIKTRGQQVTLRCSPISGHKSVSWYQQVLGQGPQFIFQYYEKEERGRGNFPDRFSARQFPNYSSELNVNALLLGDSALYLCASSTDRDNEQFFGPGTRLTVL.